This T cell receptor beta chain was recorded in a study of T-cell reconstitution after alpha-beta-depleted transplantation in children. Findings and limits, study-wide: Several hundred expanded graft clones reportedly gave rise to the alpha-beta T cells present about two months after transplant. T-cell counts and diversity were attributed mostly to newly produced T cells one year after transplant.

This clonotype was observed at least ten times. The antigen is not known. J was trimmed by 1 base and V by 2 bases; bases with no gene match: 7. CDR3 size: 19 residues. Researchers prepared the TCRbeta library using unique molecular identifiers, the study reports. Via MiXCR, TCRdb re-called the PCR reads, giving one row per CDR3 protein. The sample has 200,000 to 250,000 distinct CDR3 sequences; about a tenth are singletons. The chain carries TRBV12-3 or TRBV12-4 and TRBJ2-6; 11 nucleotides line up with TRBD1. The clonotype was recovered from a child younger than two with acute myeloid leukemia, due to receive a stem cell transplant. Source: PBMCs, taken before TCRalphabeta/CD19-depleted stem cell transplant. The CDR3 DNA is TGTGCCAGCAGTTTAACCGCGGACAGGGGGCTTTCTGGGGCCAACGTCCTGACTTTC. Protein product: CASSLTADRGLSGANVLTF.